Each of the 21 T cell receptor beta chains below was sequenced from the same sample in a study of shared T cell receptors in the human thymus. Data came from immunoSEQ multiplex PCR; TCRdb stores just in-frame clones and leaves some out. The table records some 720,000 clones, more than 75% of them present only once. These data were also reused for a study on human thymus T cells.

Material: thymocytes. The receptor source for this set is a boy under three years old with a congenital heart defect.

The J gene is TRBJ2-3, the V gene TRBV6-6; D is unresolved. Germline loops: CDR1 MNHNY, CDR2 SVGAGI (reference sequence). The CDR3 length is 16 residues. The V gene lost 0 bases and the J gene lost 0 bases, with 10 bases spanning the gap. DNA for the CDR3: TGTGCCAGCAGTTACTCGAAGCAAGCTAGCACAGATACGCAGTATTTT. It translates to CASSYSKQASTDTQYF.

This clone was picked up one time. This chain links TRBV5-1 with TRBJ2-3; 8 bases align to TRBD2. Per germline, CDR1 SGHRS and CDR2 YFSETQ. The length of the CDR3 is 15 residues. The V segment lost 5 bases and the J segment 1 base; nucleotides outside the gene matches: 6. DNA of the CDR3: TGCGCCAGCAGGCCCGGGACTAGGGGCACAGATACGCAGTATTTT. Its translation is CASRPGTRGTDTQYF.

The chain links TRBV4-1 to TRBJ2-7; TRBD2 matches 10 bases. The CDR3 spans 16 residues. V shed 0 bases and J 2 bases; nucleotides not matched to a gene: 4. Germline assignment: CDR1 MGHRA and CDR2 YSYEKL. The CDR3 loop is CASSQEGTSGTYEQYF. CDR3 DNA: TGCGCCAGCAGCCAAGAAGGCACTAGCGGGACCTACGAGCAGTACTTC.

The chain recombines TRBV7-2 with TRBJ2-3, with 11 bases matching TRBD2. With 8 bases clipped from V and 2 bases from J, the junction kept 9 bases outside the gene matches. The CDR3 loop spans 16 amino acids. CDR1 and CDR2 (germline): SGHTA, FQGNSA. This chain's CDR3 is CASPIGTSGITDTQYF. In nucleotides, the CDR3 is TGTGCCAGCCCTATTGGGACTAGCGGCATCACAGATACGCAGTATTTT.

The rearrangement uses TRBV4-1 and TRBJ2-6, with 10 bases identical to TRBD2. Per germline, CDR1 MGHRA and CDR2 YSYEKL. CDR3 length: 20 amino acids. J lost 0 bases, V lost 3 bases, and 11 bases had no gene match. This CDR3 is CASSQTIGTSVSSGANVLTF. CDR3 nucleotides: TGCGCCAGCAGCCAGACAATCGGGACTAGCGTTTCCTCTGGGGCCAACGTCCTGACTTTC.

The chain uses TRBV7-9 and TRBJ2-1; 8 positions agree with TRBD2. Germline values: CDR1 SEHNR, CDR2 FQNEAQ (reference sequence). V lost 5 bases to trimming and J lost 10 bases; unmatched junction nucleotides: 10. The CDR3 totals 14 residues. CDR3 sequence: CASSPGGGTGEQFF. CDR3 DNA: TGTGCCAGCAGCCCCGGGGGGGGCACGGGGGAGCAGTTCTTC.

V and J are TRBV4-3 and TRBJ2-2; D unresolved. Germline CDR1 and CDR2: LGHNA and YSLEER. CDR3 length: 14 amino acids. Trimming left V 1 base short and J 4 bases short, with 7 bases between. The CDR3 DNA is TGCGCCAGCAGCCAAGGGCAGGCCACCGGGGAGCTGTTTTTT. Translation gives CASSQGQATGELFF.

On this clone itself: At one end the junction does not follow the germline gene, possibly because of a read error. V gene TRBV28 combines with J gene TRBJ2-6, with TRBD2 as a possible D gene (6 bases). From germline, CDR1 is MDHEN and CDR2 SYDVKM. The CDR3 extends over 15 amino acids. CDR3 nucleotides: TGTGCCAGCAGTCGCGCAATCCGGGACTCCCCTACTCCGGTTTTC. It codes for CASSRAIRDSPTPVF.

The chain links TRBV28 to TRBJ1-4; D remains unclear. Germline V gives CDR1 MDHEN, CDR2 SYDVKM. The CDR3 spans 15 residues. Trimming stripped 4 bases from V and 0 bases from J, with 9 bases between. DNA for the CDR3: TGTGCCAGCAGTTGGCGGCCAGCAACTAATGAAAAACTGTTTTTT. This encodes CASSWRPATNEKLFF.

The CDR3: CASSQTTPGTPSYEQYF. Written as DNA, the CDR3 is TGTGCCAGCAGCCAAACAACACCTGGGACTCCCTCCTACGAGCAGTACTTC. The chain recombines TRBV14 with TRBJ2-7, with D maybe TRBD2 (6 bases). Trimming took off 2 bases at V and 0 bases at J, with 17 bases between the two ends. CDR1 SGHDN and CDR2 FVKESK come from the germline V gene. The CDR3 is 17 amino acids.

The J gene is TRBJ1-2, the V gene TRBV20-1, with a tentative D call TRBD1 (5 bases). The CDR3 is 11 amino acids. Between the trimmed V and J ends, which lost 2 bases and 8 bases, there was a span of 9 bases. The germline V gene encodes CDR1 DFQATT and CDR2 SNEGSKA (reference sequence). This chain's CDR3 is CSARTGAGYTF. The CDR3 coding sequence is TGCAGTGCTAGAACAGGCGCCGGCTACACCTTC.

In DNA, the CDR3 is TGCAGCGTCGCGACAGGAATGGAGACCCAGTACTTC. It translates to CSVATGMETQYF. The V call is TRBV29-1, the J call TRBJ2-5; possible D gene TRBD1, 6 bases. There are 12 residues in the CDR3. Germline lookup yields CDR1 SQVTM and CDR2 ANQGSEA. Trimming stripped 6 bases from V and 5 bases from J, with 13 bases between.

The table lists this clone with a count of one. The genes are TRBV27 and TRBJ2-1; 11 nucleotides match TRBD2. The germline V gene has CDR1 MNHEY and CDR2 SMNVEV (reference sequence). This CDR3 contains 16 residues. The ends lost 6 bases at V and 2 bases at J; junction bases unmatched: 6. The CDR3 DNA sequence: TGTGCCAGCAGCGCAGGGACTAGCGGACCCTACAATGAGCAGTTCTTC. It encodes CASSAGTSGPYNEQFF.

This chain connects TRBV28 to TRBJ1-1, with no clear D. V lost 3 bases to trimming and J lost 1 base, with 21 bases between them. In germline, CDR1 is MDHEN, CDR2 SYDVKM. This CDR3 comprises 18 residues. The CDR3 here is CASSLSQEADATNTEAFF. CDR3 DNA: TGTGCCAGCAGTTTGTCACAAGAGGCCGACGCAACGAACACTGAAGCTTTCTTT.

This clone was observed a few times. The J gene is TRBJ2-4, the V gene TRBV4-3, with 8 bases that match TRBD1. The CDR3 spans 18 residues. Per germline, CDR1 LGHNA and CDR2 YSLEER. J gave up 5 bases and V 1 base, and 13 bases lay outside the gene matches. Here the CDR3 DNA reads TGCGCCAGCAGCCAAGTTCTGAAAAGGACAGGGACGGAAAACATTCAGTACTTC. Its protein is CASSQVLKRTGTENIQYF.

There are a few counts of this clone. The chain uses TRBV6-5 and TRBJ1-2; TRBD1 agrees at 7 bases. Trimming at V came to 2 bases and at J to 2 bases, leaving 2 bases not matched to a gene. The CDR3 sequence is 14 residues long. CDR1 and CDR2 (germline): MNHEY, SVGAGI. CDR3 nucleotides: TGTGCCAGCAGTTACCCGGGACAGAACTATGGCTACACCTTC. It encodes CASSYPGQNYGYTF.

V and J are TRBV6-5 and TRBJ1-1; D possibly corresponds to TRBD1 (6 bases). The CDR3 has 15 amino acids. The V end was cut by 5 bases, the J end by 0 bases, with 13 bases between. From germline, CDR1 is MNHEY and CDR2 SVGAGI. The CDR3 loop reads CASSPAGGMNTEAFF. The CDR3 DNA sequence: TGTGCCAGCAGTCCGGCGGGGGGCATGAACACTGAAGCTTTCTTT.

Turning to this clone: The same CDR3 is also encoded by other DNA sequences in this sample. This CDR3 is CASSLGQGETQYF. CDR3 nucleotide sequence: TGTGCCAGCAGCCTGGGACAGGGAGAGACCCAGTACTTC. This sequence joins TRBV6-6 and TRBJ2-5, with 9 bases identical to TRBD1. The CDR3 is made up of 13 amino acids. Germline values: CDR1 MNHNY, CDR2 SVGAGI (reference sequence). The V and J ends lost 6 bases and 4 bases, in that order; junction bases with no gene match: 3.

The chain couples TRBV27 to TRBJ2-1, with no clear D. The CDR3 consists of 13 residues. Germline V gene sequence: CDR1 MNHEY, CDR2 SMNVEV (reference sequence). V shed 7 bases and J shed 5 bases, with 12 bases lying between them. This CDR3 is CASNYLGDNEQFF. The CDR3 nucleotides read TGTGCCAGCAACTACCTCGGAGACAATGAGCAGTTCTTC.

A single count supports this clone. The V call is TRBV7-2, the J call TRBJ2-3; 14 nucleotides match TRBD2. The trim removed 1 base at V and 5 bases at J, leaving 2 bases unmatched. This CDR3 has 16 amino acids. Germline assignment: CDR1 SGHTA and CDR2 FQGNSA. CDR3 bases: TGTGCCAGCAGCTTAGAGGGACTAGCGGGAGAAGATACGCAGTATTTT. Translating it yields CASSLEGLAGEDTQYF.

The CDR3 DNA reads as TGTGCCAGCAGAGGTGACAGGGGAAACTGGGAGCAGTACTTC. Protein sequence: CASRGDRGNWEQYF. This chain joins TRBV6-1 and TRBJ2-7, with 8 bases that match TRBD1. The CDR3 length is 14 residues. Trimming cost V 6 bases and J 7 bases; bases outside gene matches: 11. From germline, CDR1 is MNHNS and CDR2 SASEGT.